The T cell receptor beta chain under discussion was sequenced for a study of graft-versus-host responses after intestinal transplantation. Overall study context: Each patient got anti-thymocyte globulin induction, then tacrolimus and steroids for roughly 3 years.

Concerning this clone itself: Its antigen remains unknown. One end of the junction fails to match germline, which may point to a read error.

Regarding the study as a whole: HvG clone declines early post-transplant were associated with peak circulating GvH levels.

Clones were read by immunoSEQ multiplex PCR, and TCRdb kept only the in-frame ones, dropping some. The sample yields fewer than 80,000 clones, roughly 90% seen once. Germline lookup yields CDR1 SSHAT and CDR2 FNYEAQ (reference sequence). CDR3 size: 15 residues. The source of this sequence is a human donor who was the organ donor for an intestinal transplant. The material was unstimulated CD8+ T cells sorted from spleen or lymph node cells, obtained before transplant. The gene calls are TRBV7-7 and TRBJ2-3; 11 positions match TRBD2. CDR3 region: CASSLAGGPSDTQYF. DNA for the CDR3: TGTGCTAGCAGCTTAGCGGGAGGGCCCTCAGATACGCAGTATTTT.